A single sample is the source of the 9 T cell receptor beta chains below, sequenced in a study of beta chain features in type 1 diabetes. The authors reverse transcribed all of the isolated RNA, so sequencing captured expressed TCRB transcripts. Generated by immunoSEQ multiplex PCR, the TCRdb table keeps only in-frame clones and is missing some. The sample includes some 500,000 clones, roughly 11% of them seen just once. Sequenced sample: naive CD4+ T cells from blood. All receptors come from a young woman in good health.

This clone was observed a few times. The V and J genes are TRBV5-1 and TRBJ2-5; D unresolved. Per the germline V gene, CDR1 is SGHRS and CDR2 is YFSETQ. This CDR3 contains 13 residues. Trimming removed 9 bases from V and 4 bases from J, with 16 bases in between. In nucleotides, the CDR3 is TGCGCCACCTGTGCCCGCCCCGGAGAGACCCAGTACTTC. Amino acids: CATCARPGETQYF.

The chain uses TRBV7-9 and TRBJ1-1, with 8 bases that match TRBD1. CDR3 length equals 14 residues. Trimming removed 5 bases from V and 4 bases from J; junction bases left unmatched: 6. Germline CDR1 is SEHNR and CDR2 is FQNEAQ (reference sequence). The CDR3 is CASSPSGQGTEAFF. The DNA of the CDR3 is TGTGCCAGCAGCCCCTCCGGACAGGGCACTGAAGCTTTCTTT. Drawing the rest from reference TRBV7-9 and TRBJ1-1, the complete variable domain is DTGVSQNPRHKITKRGQNVTFRCDPISEHNRLYWYRQTLGQGPEFLTYFQNEAQLEKSRLLSDRFSAERPKGSFSTLEIQRTEQGDSAMYLCASSPSGQGTEAFFGQGTRLTVV.

V is TRBV7-9 and J is TRBJ2-5; no reliable D call. The assigned J gene may be wrong: the sequence end matches TRBJ2-7 better. Germline CDR1 reads SEHNR; CDR2 reads FQNEAQ (reference sequence). The CDR3 sequence is 12 residues long. The CDR3 nucleotides are TGTGCCAGCAGCTTACGTCCCTACGAGCAGTACTTC. Translation gives CASSLRPYEQYF.

The V call is TRBV28, the J call TRBJ2-5; D perhaps matches TRBD1 (6 bases). The CDR3 contains 16 residues. The ends were cut back, 4 bases at V and 4 bases at J, with 19 bases in the middle. Germline V gene data show CDR1 as MDHEN and CDR2 as SYDVKM. CDR3 in amino acids: CASSSPGDTERETQYF. DNA of the CDR3: TGTGCCAGCAGTTCCCCTGGGGACACCGAGAGAGAGACCCAGTACTTC.

This clone was counted at least ten times. The chain is built from TRBV13 and TRBJ2-7; D ambiguous. Germline CDR1 reads PRHDT; CDR2 reads FYEKMQ (reference sequence). Between the trimmed V and J ends, which lost 8 bases and 3 bases, there was a span of 14 bases. This CDR3 is built from 13 residues. The CDR3 loop reads CASRRGHSYEQYF. The CDR3 bases are TGTGCCAGCCGCCGTGGGCACAGCTACGAGCAGTACTTC.

The chain carries TRBV5-4 and TRBJ2-2; D is perhaps TRBD1 (5 bases). This CDR3 is built from 15 residues. From germline, CDR1 is SGHNT and CDR2 YYREEE (reference sequence). V was pared by 1 base and J by 7 bases, with 14 bases between. The DNA of the CDR3 is TGTGCCAGCAGCTTGCGGAGCAGGGTGAGCGGGGAGCTGTTTTTT. This sequence encodes CASSLRSRVSGELFF. The entire variable domain, with the rest obtained from reference TRBV5-4 and TRBJ2-2, is as follows: ETGVTQSPTHLIKTRGQQVTLRCSSQSGHNTVSWYQQALGQGPQFIFQYYREEENGRGNFPPRFSGLQFPNYSSELNVNALELDDSALYLCASSLRSRVSGELFFGEGSRLTVL.

Only a few counts were recorded for this clone. This chain links TRBV2 with TRBJ1-1; 7 nucleotides line up with TRBD1. CDR3 length equals 15 residues. The germline gives CDR1 SNHLY, CDR2 FYNNEI. Germline trimming cut 0 bases from V and 6 bases from J; bases unmatched to any gene: 7. CDR3 protein: CASSEAPRGNAEAFF. CDR3 sequence (DNA): TGTGCCAGCAGTGAAGCGCCCAGGGGGAATGCTGAAGCTTTCTTT.

The table lists this clone with a few counts. V gene TRBV10-3 combines with J gene TRBJ2-7, with unresolved D. The CDR3 is 13 amino acids. The germline V and J ends were trimmed by 6 bases and 7 bases, with 16 bases remaining between them. Germline CDR1 reads ENHRY; CDR2 reads SYGVKD. This CDR3 reads CAISPSIVGEQYF. The DNA for the CDR3 is TGTGCCATCAGCCCATCGATCGTCGGGGAGCAGTACTTC.

The chain joins TRBV9 to TRBJ1-2, with D uncertain. The CDR3 length is 14 residues. Per germline, CDR1 SGDLS and CDR2 YYNGEE. V was pared by 0 bases and J by 5 bases, with 11 bases between. The CDR3, as DNA: TGTGCCAGCAGCGTAGGTGCGTCGAATTATGGCTACACCTTC. Protein sequence: CASSVGASNYGYTF.